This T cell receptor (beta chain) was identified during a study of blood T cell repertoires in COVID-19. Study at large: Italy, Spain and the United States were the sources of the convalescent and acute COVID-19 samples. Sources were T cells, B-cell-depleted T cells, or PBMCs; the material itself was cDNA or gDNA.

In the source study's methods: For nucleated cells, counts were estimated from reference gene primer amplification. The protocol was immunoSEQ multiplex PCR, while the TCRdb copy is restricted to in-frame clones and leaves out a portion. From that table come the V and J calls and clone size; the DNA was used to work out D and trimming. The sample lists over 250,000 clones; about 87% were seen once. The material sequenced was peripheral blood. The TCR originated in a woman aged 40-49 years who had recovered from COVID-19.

The CDR3 DNA is TGCGCCAGCAGCCCGCAGGGGTCAGAGACTGAAGCTTTCTTT. Amino acid sequence: CASSPQGSETEAFF. The V gene is TRBV5-1, the J gene TRBJ1-1, with D possibly TRBD1 on 6 matching bases. Germline CDR1 SGHRS, CDR2 YFSETQ. V was shortened by 4 bases and J by 5 bases, with 15 bases between the two germline ends. The CDR3 runs to 14 residues.